Listed here are 7 T cell receptor beta chains from one sample, sequenced in a study of neoadjuvant anti-PD-1 for oral cavity cancer. Time point meaning: after neoadjuvant nivolumab, at surgical resection. Repertoires were generated with immunoSEQ multiplex PCR, while TCRdb's copy carries only in-frame clones and drops some. The table has approximately 9,400 clones, about 70% seen once. The sample here was PBMCs, taken after nivolumab (anti-PD-1) treatment. The receptors come from a person aged 35-79 years with oral cavity squamous cell carcinoma.

The V gene is TRBV29-1, the J gene TRBJ2-3, with a weak D call TRBD1 (7 bases). V was shortened by 7 bases and J by 4 bases, with 15 bases between the two germline ends. The CDR3 runs to 13 residues. Germline loops: CDR1 SQVTM, CDR2 ANQGSEA. The chain's CDR3 is CSASTGRSDTQYF. CDR3 nucleotide sequence: TGCAGCGCTTCGACAGGGAGGTCAGATACGCAGTATTTT.

The rearrangement links TRBV7-9 to TRBJ2-5; possibly TRBD1 or TRBD2 for D (7 bases each). This CDR3 region has 16 residues. Trimming took off 8 bases at V and 5 bases at J, with 24 bases between the two ends. The germline gives CDR1 SEHNR, CDR2 FQNEAQ (reference sequence). The CDR3 DNA reads TGTGCCAGCCGCCCGGATGGCGGGGGCAGGGGGGAGACCCAGTACTTC. Translation: CASRPDGGGRGETQYF.

This clone was observed a handful of times. This sequence joins TRBV13 and TRBJ2-5; D possibly matches TRBD1 or TRBD2 (5 bases each). The CDR3 spans 13 residues. V was clipped by 5 bases and J by 7 bases, with 14 bases between them. Germline loops: CDR1 PRHDT, CDR2 FYEKMQ (reference sequence). CDR3 in amino acids: CASSPGPSGTQYF. The CDR3 DNA reads TGTGCCAGCAGCCCGGGGCCGTCCGGGACCCAGTACTTC. Full variable domain (rest looked up from reference TRBV13 and TRBJ2-5): AAGVIQSPRHLIKEKRETATLKCYPIPRHDTVYWYQQGPGQDPQFLISFYEKMQSDKGSIPDRFSAQQFSDYHSELNMSSLELGDSALYFCASSPGPSGTQYFGPGTRLLVL.

This clone was seen a single time. The genes are TRBV9 and TRBJ2-5; 7 bases line up with TRBD2. Per germline, CDR1 SGDLS and CDR2 YYNGEE. The CDR3 contains 17 residues. Trimming took 4 bases from V and 9 from J; bases not matched to a gene: 21. CDR3 nucleotide sequence: TGTGCCAGCAGCCCGGATGTGCTAGCGGCGTGGGGTGAGGCCCAGTACTTC. This translates into CASSPDVLAAWGEAQYF.

CDR3 loop: CASSLGLAGSSYEQYF. DNA of the CDR3: TGTGCCAGCAGCTTGGGTCTAGCGGGTAGCTCCTACGAGCAGTACTTC. The rearrangement uses TRBV5-6 and TRBJ2-7; TRBD2 aligns across 8 bases. This CDR3 is 16 amino acids long. Germline CDR1 and CDR2: SGHDT and YYEEEE. V shed 0 bases, J shed 0 bases, and the junction held 5 bases outside the gene matches.

As DNA, the CDR3 is TGTGCCAGCACCTTTACCCTCCAGAACACTGAAGCTTTCTTT. Encoded protein: CASTFTLQNTEAFF. The chain uses TRBV6-1 and TRBJ1-1; D not certain. The germline V gene has CDR1 MNHNS and CDR2 SASEGT. V lost 7 bases to trimming and J lost 1 base, with 13 bases between them. This CDR3 is built from 14 residues.

The chain recombines TRBV6-1 with TRBJ2-1; 8 bases agree with TRBD1. The germline gives CDR1 MNHNS, CDR2 SASEGT. V trimming: 0 bases; J trimming: 9 bases; junction bases outside the gene matches: 7. This CDR3 is 15 amino acids long. The CDR3 reads CASSEAVTGGFEQFF. The CDR3 DNA follows: TGTGCCAGCAGTGAAGCTGTAACAGGGGGGTTTGAGCAGTTCTTC.